The present T cell receptor (beta chain) was sequenced within a study of CD8 T cells in Susac syndrome. This clonotype appeared once. Reverse transcription of about 0.45 to 1 ug RNA was carried out with random hexamers. TCRdb passed the immunoSEQ multiplex PCR reads through MiXCR, listing each CDR3 protein once. The sample records roughly 150,000 distinct CDR3 sequences, approximately 95% being singletons. This CDR3 is 14 amino acids long. V dropped 1 base and J dropped 6 bases, with 11 bases sitting between them. CDR1 is MGHRA and CDR2 is YSYEKL in the germline V gene. The receptor comes from a human donor with Susac syndrome. Material for sequencing was CD4+ T cells from PBMCs. The chain recombines TRBV4-1 with TRBJ2-3; D may be TRBD1 or TRBD2 (5 bases each). CDR3 sequence: CASSQAVRDDTQYF. The CDR3 region has the DNA TGCGCCAGCAGCCAAGCAGTCAGGGACGATACGCAGTATTTT.